Listed below are T cell receptor beta chains from one sample, sequenced in a study of glioma-infiltrating T cells after dendritic cell vaccination. The data were produced by immunoSEQ multiplex PCR, yet TCRdb's version contains in-frame clones alone and is incomplete. Seen here are around 100,000 clones, 81% observed once, and the top ten hold about 12%. Here the sequenced sample was blood, taken before dendritic cell vaccination. These receptors originate from a human donor with glioblastoma. CDR3s include the opening cysteine and the closing phenylalanine or tryptophan. Fields, in order: clone size, J gene, V gene, D gene, CDR3 DNA, CDR3 protein. D genes are given only for firm matches. Rows may omit the clone size; those that give it use once, few, many or a size class.

clone size: .; J gene: TRBJ1-2; V gene: TRBV5-1; D gene: TRBD1; CDR3 DNA: TGCGCCAGCAGCTTTTCTTGGGACAGGGTCCCAGCTGGCTACACCTTC; CDR3 protein: CASSFSWDRVPAGYTF
clone size: few; J gene: TRBJ1-4; V gene: TRBV30; D gene: TRBD1; CDR3 DNA: TGTGCCTGGACAGGGGGCGCGGGTGGTGAAAAACTGTTTTTT; CDR3 protein: CAWTGGAGGEKLFF
clone size: .; J gene: TRBJ1-1; V gene: TRBV9; D gene: .; CDR3 DNA: TGTGCCAGCAGCGTAGCTTGGTCGGACACTGAAGCTTTCTTT; CDR3 protein: CASSVAWSDTEAFF
clone size: few; J gene: TRBJ2-7; V gene: TRBV10-3; D gene: .; CDR3 DNA: TGTGCCATCAGTGAGCCACGGAGTAGGGCAGGGGAGTACTTC; CDR3 protein: CAISEPRSRAGEYF
clone size: few; J gene: TRBJ2-7; V gene: TRBV6-4; D gene: TRBD1; CDR3 DNA: TGTGCCATCAGAAATTCCGGGACAGGGGGCTACGAGCAGTACTTC; CDR3 protein: CAIRNSGTGGYEQYF
clone size: .; J gene: TRBJ2-7; V gene: TRBV7-6; D gene: TRBD2; CDR3 DNA: TGTGCCAGCAGCTTAGTGAGCGGGGGGATCTACGAGCAGTACTTC; CDR3 protein: CASSLVSGGIYEQYF
clone size: .; J gene: TRBJ1-2; V gene: TRBV18; D gene: .; CDR3 DNA: TGTGCCAGCTCACTCAGGACAGCGTTAACTAACTATGGCTACACCTTC; CDR3 protein: CASSLRTALTNYGYTF
clone size: .; J gene: TRBJ2-7; V gene: TRBV10-3; D gene: TRBD1; CDR3 DNA: TGTGCCATCAGTGAGGACAGGGGCTACGAGCAGTACTTC; CDR3 protein: CAISEDRGYEQYF
clone size: few; J gene: TRBJ2-7; V gene: TRBV6-1; D gene: TRBD1; CDR3 DNA: TGTGCCAGCTTATCGACAGGGGGCAACTACGAGCAGTACTTC; CDR3 protein: CASLSTGGNYEQYF
clone size: .; J gene: TRBJ2-3; V gene: TRBV5-1; D gene: TRBD2; CDR3 DNA: TGCGCCAGCAGTTTAGGGCGGGGGGGAGACACAGATACGCAGTATTTT; CDR3 protein: CASSLGRGGDTDTQYF
clone size: .; J gene: TRBJ1-1; V gene: TRBV5-6; D gene: .; CDR3 DNA: TGTGCCAGCAGCTTCGGCAGGGGTGGGACTGAAGCTTTCTTT; CDR3 protein: CASSFGRGGTEAFF
clone size: .; J gene: TRBJ2-3; V gene: TRBV19; D gene: TRBD2; CDR3 DNA: TGTGCCCCTAGGACTAGCGGGGGGAATAACACAGATACGCAGTATTTT; CDR3 protein: CAPRTSGGNNTDTQYF
clone size: .; J gene: TRBJ2-6; V gene: TRBV4-2; D gene: TRBD1; CDR3 DNA: TGTGCCAGCAGCCTAACAGGGGGCACTGGGGCCAACGTCCTGACTTTC; CDR3 protein: CASSLTGGTGANVLTF
clone size: .; J gene: TRBJ1-1; V gene: TRBV2; D gene: .; CDR3 DNA: TGTGCCACCACACGGGACACCAACACTGAAGCTTTCTTT; CDR3 protein: CATTRDTNTEAFF
clone size: .; J gene: TRBJ1-1; V gene: TRBV6-5; D gene: .; CDR3 DNA: TGTGCCAGCATACTCCCGGGGGGGGACACTGAAGCTTTCTTT; CDR3 protein: CASILPGGDTEAFF
clone size: .; J gene: TRBJ1-5; V gene: TRBV30; D gene: .; CDR3 DNA: TGTGCCTGGAGTAGCACAGGGAGCAAGGGACCCCAGCATTTT; CDR3 protein: CAWSSTGSKGPQHF